One sample yielded the 24 T cell receptor beta chains listed below, sequenced in a study of shared clonotypes between healthy human individuals (dated by TCRdb to 2018 to 2020). The library was generated by the immunoSEQ multiplex PCR assay. TCRdb obtained this table from immuneACCESS and retained in-frame rearrangements with V and J assigned. These tables miss some clones; where compared with another copy, unresolved V genes account for less than half of the shortfall, and the remainder is unexplained. The sample table records about 2.4 million clones; just over 90% of these occur just once. Jointly, the top ten make up around 0.15% of the sample. The sequencing input was naive CD4+ T cells sorted from blood. This specimen's cell subset or site label, interpreted: CD45RA+ positively selected. These receptors all stem from a man in his late teens or twenties in good health.

The chain joins TRBV29-1 to TRBJ2-5, with 9 bases that match TRBD1. The CDR3 covers 15 residues. Germline CDR1 is SQVTM and CDR2 is ANQGSEA. V shed 5 bases and J 2 bases; nucleotides not matched to a gene: 9. The CDR3 spells CSVTTGTGQQETQYF. The DNA of the CDR3 is TGCAGCGTTACTACCGGGACAGGGCAACAAGAGACCCAGTACTTC.

V usage is TRBV7-2 and J usage is TRBJ1-1; TRBD1 is a possible D gene (5 bases). The germline V gene has CDR1 SGHTA and CDR2 FQGNSA. The ends were cut back, 0 bases at V and 7 bases at J, with 21 bases in the middle. There are 17 residues in the CDR3. The CDR3 DNA is TGTGCCAGCAGCTTAGCCACCGGGACTCTATGGCCCCATGAAGCTTTCTTT. This translates into CASSLATGTLWPHEAFF.

The chain is built from TRBV7-9 and TRBJ2-5, with D perhaps assigned TRBD1 or TRBD2 (5 bases each). The germline V and J ends were trimmed by 6 bases and 2 bases, with 19 bases remaining between them. CDR1 and CDR2 (germline): SEHNR, FQNEAQ (reference sequence). The CDR3 contains 16 residues. Here the CDR3 reads CASSPFGTVLQETQYF. The CDR3 region has the DNA TGTGCCAGCAGTCCGTTCGGGACCGTATTGCAAGAGACCCAGTACTTC.

The chain has TRBV19 and TRBJ1-6; 7 bases match TRBD1. Germline V gene lookup returns CDR1 LNHDA and CDR2 SQIVND (reference sequence). The CDR3 is 15 amino acids. The V segment lost 3 bases and the J segment 7 bases; nucleotides outside the gene matches: 6. CDR3: CASSIVQGDNSPLHF. The DNA of the CDR3 is TGTGCCAGTAGTATTGTCCAGGGGGACAATTCACCCCTCCACTTT.

The chain has TRBV5-1 and TRBJ2-7; the D gene is possibly TRBD2 (6 bases). The V gene's germline CDR1 is SGHRS and CDR2 YFSETQ. This CDR3 is 15 amino acids long. V was trimmed by 6 bases and J by 6 bases, leaving 22 bases between them. The CDR3 coding sequence is TGCGCCAGCACCCTGAGCGGGTTGGCTTGGGGCGAGCAGTACTTC. This sequence encodes CASTLSGLAWGEQYF.

The V call is TRBV7-9, the J call TRBJ2-7; D unresolved. Trimming took 5 bases from V and 0 from J, leaving 11 bases between them. The length of the CDR3 is 14 residues. Germline V CDR1 and CDR2: SEHNR, FQNEAQ (reference sequence). Written as DNA, the CDR3 is TGTGCCAGCAGCCCACCTGAGAGCTCCTACGAGCAGTACTTC. Translation gives CASSPPESSYEQYF.

The CDR3 nucleotides are TGTGCCAGCACCCAGGGAGGGTTCCCCCGCGACGAGCAGTACTTC. The encoded protein is CASTQGGFPRDEQYF. The chain is built from TRBV6-6 and TRBJ2-7; 7 bases are shared with TRBD2. The CDR3 length is 15 residues. V gave up 7 bases and J gave up 5 bases; unmatched junction bases: 14. Germline-derived CDR1 and CDR2 are MNHNY and SVGAGI (reference sequence).

Note on this clone: The junction shows a germline mismatch at one end, possibly a read error. The chain carries TRBV5-1 and TRBJ2-5; a possible D gene is TRBD2 (6 bases). In germline, CDR1 is SGHRS, CDR2 YFSETQ. This CDR3 is built from 14 residues. CDR3 DNA sequence: TGCGCCAGCAGGTTGGGACTGCCTTTGGAGACCCAGTACTTC. As protein: CASRLGLPLETQYF.

This chain links TRBV10-1 with TRBJ1-1; tentative D call: TRBD1 (6 bases). CDR1 and CDR2 (germline): WNHNN, SYGVQD (reference sequence). This CDR3 spans 14 amino acids. The V gene lost 7 bases and the J gene lost 6 bases, with 18 bases spanning the gap. The CDR3 nucleotides are TGCGCCAGCAAGGGGGGCCTACCCTTCGCTGAAGCTTTCTTT. It encodes CASKGGLPFAEAFF.

This sequence joins TRBV27 and TRBJ2-7; the match to TRBD1 covers 9 bases. Germline V gives CDR1 MNHEY, CDR2 SMNVEV (reference sequence). The V and J ends lost 3 bases and 4 bases, in that order; junction bases with no gene match: 7. This CDR3 region has 15 residues. CDR3 loop: CASSFGGQGRYEQYF. The CDR3 DNA is TGTGCCAGCAGTTTCGGCGGACAGGGGCGATACGAGCAGTACTTC.

V usage is TRBV5-1 and J usage is TRBJ2-1; D perhaps matches TRBD1 (5 bases). With 1 base removed from V and 8 bases from J, the gap between germline ends came to 16 bases. CDR1 and CDR2 (germline): SGHRS, YFSETQ. CDR3 size: 15 residues. The CDR3 loop reads CASSLWGGATDEQFF. The CDR3 coding sequence is TGCGCCAGCAGCTTGTGGGGTGGGGCGACGGATGAGCAGTTCTTC.

The chain employs TRBV7-6 and TRBJ2-2; TRBD1 matches 8 bases. This CDR3 is 17 amino acids long. V dropped 2 bases and J dropped 4; count of bases not matched to a gene: 9. Germline lookup yields CDR1 SGHVS and CDR2 FNYEAQ. CDR3 amino acids: CASSLPVGTGVTGELFF. The CDR3 nucleotides are TGTGCCAGCAGCTTACCGGTAGGGACAGGCGTCACCGGGGAGCTGTTTTTT.

The chain uses TRBV28 and TRBJ2-7, with D unresolved. The CDR3 totals 8 residues. Trimming left V 8 bases short and J 7 bases short, with 3 bases between. Germline CDR1 is MDHEN and CDR2 is SYDVKM. CDR3 DNA sequence: TGTGCCAGCGGGGAGCAGTACTTC. It yields the protein CASGEQYF.

The CDR3 DNA sequence: TGCGCCAGCAGGATGGACAGGGGAGGATATGAGCAGTTCTTC. Translated, it gives CASRMDRGGYEQFF. The rearrangement links TRBV5-1 to TRBJ2-1; 9 nucleotides line up with TRBD1. The germline CDR1 and CDR2 sequences are SGHRS and YFSETQ. This CDR3 has 14 residues. The V gene end was trimmed by 5 bases and the J gene end by 8 bases; junction bases not matched to a gene: 8.

This clone was counted a single time. V usage is TRBV5-1 and J usage is TRBJ2-7; 9 nucleotides align to TRBD2. The CDR3 length is 16 residues. Germline assignment: CDR1 SGHRS and CDR2 YFSETQ. The trim removed 2 bases at V and 0 bases at J, leaving 6 bases unmatched. The CDR3 coding sequence is TGCGCCAGCAGCTTTGACCTAGCGGGGAGCTCCTACGAGCAGTACTTC. It translates to CASSFDLAGSSYEQYF. Full variable domain (outside the CDR3, taken from reference TRBV5-1 and TRBJ2-7): KAGVTQTPRYLIKTRGQQVTLSCSPISGHRSVSWYQQTPGQGLQFLFEYFSETQRNKGNFPGRFSGRQFSNSRSEMNVSTLELGDSALYLCASSFDLAGSSYEQYFGPGTRLTVT.

This sequence joins TRBV6-5 and TRBJ2-7, with TRBD2 matching over 9 bases. The V gene end was trimmed by 6 bases and the J gene end by 2 bases; junction bases not matched to a gene: 8. Germline CDR1 is MNHEY and CDR2 is SVGAGI. The CDR3 contains 15 residues. As DNA, the CDR3 is TGTGCCAGCAGCCAAGGGACTAGCCGAGCCTACGAGCAGTACTTC. Its protein is CASSQGTSRAYEQYF.

The genes are TRBV6-6 and TRBJ2-5, with a possible D match to TRBD2 (5 bases). This CDR3 is 15 amino acids long. Looked up from germline, CDR1 is MNHNY and CDR2 is SVGAGI (reference sequence). Between the trimmed V and J ends, which lost 6 bases and 0 bases, there was a span of 14 bases. The DNA for the CDR3 is TGTGCCAGCAGCCACACCCGGGGAGACCAAGAGACCCAGTACTTC. This translates into CASSHTRGDQETQYF.

This sequence joins TRBV5-1 and TRBJ1-4; 11 nucleotides agree with TRBD1. J gave up 7 bases and V 1 base, and 3 bases lay outside the gene matches. There are 15 residues in the CDR3. Germline CDR1 and CDR2: SGHRS and YFSETQ. The chain's CDR3 is CASSLRTGGREKLFF. The DNA for the CDR3 is TGCGCCAGCAGCTTGCGGACAGGGGGCCGTGAAAAACTGTTTTTT.

This clone was seen a few times. CDR3: CASSESGANVLTF. As DNA, the CDR3 is TGCGCCAGCAGTGAGTCTGGGGCCAACGTCCTGACTTTC. The V and J genes are TRBV10-1 and TRBJ2-6; D uncertain. The germline V and J ends were trimmed by 0 bases and 3 bases, with 0 bases remaining between them. CDR3 size: 13 residues. Germline V gene data show CDR1 as WNHNN and CDR2 as SYGVQD (reference sequence).

V gene TRBV20-1 combines with J gene TRBJ1-6, with no clear D. Germline lookup yields CDR1 DFQATT and CDR2 SNEGSKA (reference sequence). Between the trimmed V and J ends, which lost 3 bases and 16 bases, there was a span of 10 bases. The CDR3 contains 10 residues. In nucleotides, the CDR3 is TGCAGTGCTAGCGGGCTTGGACTCCACTTT. Its protein product is CSASGLGLHF.

The chain uses TRBV7-2 and TRBJ1-1; 7 bases fit TRBD1. Germline V gives CDR1 SGHTA, CDR2 FQGNSA. V gave up 6 bases and J gave up 2 bases; unmatched junction bases: 9. CDR3 length equals 15 residues. CDR3 sequence (DNA): TGTGCCAGCAGGTTGCACAGGGGAATTAACACTGAAGCTTTCTTT. It yields the protein CASRLHRGINTEAFF.

The V gene is TRBV5-1, the J gene TRBJ2-3; D is unresolved. V lost 0 bases and J 0 bases, leaving 11 bases between the germline ends. CDR1 SGHRS and CDR2 YFSETQ come from the germline V gene. This CDR3 has 16 amino acids. The CDR3 is CASSLEGRLSTDTQYF. CDR3 DNA: TGCGCCAGCAGCTTGGAGGGAAGGTTAAGCACAGATACGCAGTATTTT.

The J gene is TRBJ1-6, the V gene TRBV6-6, with D unclear. Trimming left V 5 bases short and J 10 bases short, with 12 bases between. This CDR3 spans 13 amino acids. Germline CDR1 and CDR2: MNHNY and SVGAGI (reference sequence). The CDR3 protein is CASSLGLQSPLHF. The CDR3, as DNA: TGTGCCAGCAGTCTCGGACTACAATCACCCCTCCACTTT.

As regards this clone: Other DNA sequences in this sample translate to the same CDR3. The rearrangement joins TRBV6-5 to TRBJ2-7; 7 nucleotides agree with TRBD1. The CDR3 is 14 amino acids. The germline V gene encodes CDR1 MNHEY and CDR2 SVGAGI. The junction had 2 bases not matched to a gene; V was cut back by 0 bases and J by 3 bases. DNA for the CDR3: TGTGCCAGCAGTTACTCGAGACAGGGCTACGAGCAGTACTTC. This translates into CASSYSRQGYEQYF.